This T cell receptor (beta chain) was documented in a study of cytomegalovirus exposure and HLA in healthy donors. Study-wide context: It was reported in a later analysis that the 120 or so validation repertoires used the same platform as the roughly 640 first-cohort repertoires.

Method: immunoSEQ multiplex PCR; TCRdb's copy keeps in-frame clones and lacks some. The sample consists of 200,000 to 250,000 clones, approximately 88% of them appearing once. V was trimmed by 6 bases and J by 3 bases, leaving 8 bases between them. This CDR3 spans 12 amino acids. Per the germline V gene, CDR1 is LNHDA and CDR2 is SQIVND (reference sequence). The table lists this clone with a count of one. Sequences were obtained from PBMCs. The J gene is TRBJ1-2, the V gene TRBV19; D gene ambiguous. This clonotype was obtained from a woman between 25 and 40 years old in good health and CMV-seropositive. This CDR3 is CASRVQHYGYTF. DNA of the CDR3: TGTGCCAGTAGAGTACAGCACTATGGCTACACCTTC. Full variable domain (missing parts from reference TRBV19 and TRBJ1-2): DGGITQSPKYLFRKEGQNVTLSCEQNLNHDAMYWYRQDPGQGLRLIYYSQIVNDFQKGDIAEGYSVSREKKESFPLTVTSAQKNPTAFYLCASRVQHYGYTFGSGTRLTVV.